The rows below give T cell receptor beta chains drawn from one sample of a study of blood T cell repertoires in COVID-19. Assay: immunoSEQ multiplex PCR; the TCRdb copy retains only in-frame clones and omits some. The profile covers some 76,000 clones, with approximately 90% appearing a single time and 5% to 6.5% taken by the ten largest. Input material: peripheral blood. The receptors shown here come from a young woman with acute or convalescent COVID-19. Each CDR3 is given with its conserved first and last residue. D genes are given only for firm matches. Clone size appears in some rows only: once, few, many, or a class for an expanded clone.

clone_size | j_call | v_call | d_call | cdr3_nt | cdr3_aa
- | TRBJ1-1 | TRBV19 | TRBD1 | TGTGCCAGTAGTACGGTGACAGGGGGAGCTTTCTTT | CASSTVTGGAFF
- | TRBJ1-5 | TRBV2 | - | TGTGCCAGCGCGTCCGGGTATTGGCAGCCCCAGCATTTT | CASASGYWQPQHF
- | TRBJ1-4 | TRBV5-6 | - | TGTGCCAGCAGCTTGGCCCAGAAGAATGAAAAACTGTTTTTT | CASSLAQKNEKLFF
- | TRBJ2-7 | TRBV4-1 | TRBD1 | TGCGCCAGCAGCCAAGAGGATACGGGACAGTCCCACTACGAGCAGTACTTC | CASSQEDTGQSHYEQYF
- | TRBJ1-3 | TRBV9 | - | TGTGCCAGCAGCGGACAATCCGGGGTATCTGGAAACACCATATATTTT | CASSGQSGVSGNTIYF
few | TRBJ1-1 | TRBV29-1 | TRBD1 | TGCAGCGCCAGACAGGGAGGCACTGAAGCTTTCTTT | CSARQGGTEAFF
few | TRBJ2-2 | TRBV7-9 | - | TGTGCCAGCAGCCCCAAAGGGGGGGCTTATAAGAACGGGGAGCTGTTTTTT | CASSPKGGAYKNGELFF
- | TRBJ2-2 | TRBV30 | TRBD2 | TGTGCCTGGAGTAGGTCGCGACTAGCGCTGAACACCGGGGAGCTGTTTTTT | CAWSRSRLALNTGELFF
- | TRBJ1-2 | TRBV15 | - | TGTGCCACCAGCAGAGATCCAAGGAGAACCTATGGCTACACCTTC | CATSRDPRRTYGYTF
- | TRBJ1-1 | TRBV2 | - | TGTGCCAGCAGTGAAGATCTGTTTGAAGCTTTCTTT | CASSEDLFEAFF
- | TRBJ2-5 | TRBV29-1 | TRBD2 | TGCAGCGCGAACCTTCGGGCTAGCGGTAGGGAGACCCAGTACTTC | CSANLRASGRETQYF
- | TRBJ1-5 | TRBV28 | - | TGTGCCAGCAGTCAGGTTCTTGCGGGTCAGCCCCAGCATTTT | CASSQVLAGQPQHF
- | TRBJ2-7 | TRBV11-2 | - | TGTGCCAGCAGCTCAGTTACCTACGAGCAGTACTTC | CASSSVTYEQYF
- | TRBJ1-1 | TRBV7-2 | - | TGTGCCAGCAGCACCGGACAGAACACTGAAGCTTTCTTT | CASSTGQNTEAFF
few | TRBJ1-5 | TRBV28 | - | TGTGCCACTTCGGGGTCGGGACTCCGGAGCAATCAGCCCCAGCATTTT | CATSGSGLRSNQPQHF
- | TRBJ2-7 | TRBV2 | TRBD2 | TGTGCCAGCAGTCGACAAATGTGGGGGGCGACTAGCGGGATCTACGAGCAGTACTTC | CASSRQMWGATSGIYEQYF
few | TRBJ2-2 | TRBV30 | - | TGTGCCTGGAGTGTTTTGAATAAGGGGTCACAAAGCCTCACCGGGGAGCTGTTTTTT | CAWSVLNKGSQSLTGELFF
- | TRBJ1-1 | TRBV4-2 | TRBD1 | TGTGCCAGCAGCCAACCTCCGGGACAGGGTAACACTGAAGCTTTCTTT | CASSQPPGQGNTEAFF
- | TRBJ2-7 | TRBV4-2 | - | TGTGCCAGCAGCCAAGATTTTAGAGGCCCCAACGAGCAGTACTTC | CASSQDFRGPNEQYF
- | TRBJ1-5 | TRBV4-3 | TRBD1 | TGCGCCAGCAGCCAAGATAGGGACAGAAATCAGCCCCAGCATTTT | CASSQDRDRNQPQHF
- | TRBJ2-3 | TRBV24-1 | - | TGTGCCACCAGTGATCCACTTTCTCCGAGCACAGATACGCAGTATTTT | CATSDPLSPSTDTQYF
few | TRBJ1-1 | TRBV7-2 | - | TGTGCCAGCAGCGGACTTGGTGAAGCTTTCTTT | CASSGLGEAFF
- | TRBJ2-5 | TRBV18 | - | TGTGCCAGCTCACCAGGCAGGGGAGTTTTAGTGGAGACCCAGTACTTC | CASSPGRGVLVETQYF